This T cell receptor (beta chain) was sequenced for a study of cytomegalovirus exposure and HLA in healthy donors. Germline V gives CDR1 SGHVS, CDR2 FQNEAQ. Trimming took off 1 base at V and 0 bases at J, with 10 bases between the two ends. This CDR3 is 16 amino acids long. PCR was performed using 60 Vbeta and 13 Jbeta primers. Profiled with immunoSEQ multiplex PCR; TCRdb holds only in-frame clones, not every one. The table has around 130,000 clones, 70% to 80% seen once. Unrecorded immune exposure was likely among donors, who were nominally healthy when sampled. This clonotype was sampled from a man in his fifties or sixties in good health and CMV-seronegative. The sequencing input was PBMCs. The rearrangement joins TRBV7-8 to TRBJ1-5, with D possibly being TRBD1 (6 bases). The CDR3 bases are TGTGCCAGCAGCTTAGAGGGGGTTTATAGCAATCAGCCCCAGCATTTT. This translates into CASSLEGVYSNQPQHF.